These T cell receptor beta chains were read from a single sample in a study of naive and memory T cell subsets. TCRdb recomputed calls from the UMI-ligation and nested PCR reads with MiXCR, one row per CDR3 protein. Here the sample spans about 25,000 distinct CDR3 sequences, around 5% being singletons. Sequencing used blood. Receptors originate from an adult in good health. Both conserved end residues are part of each CDR3. The D gene is left open where the match is weak. Rows give clone size only sometimes, using once, few, many, or a class for an expanded clone.

CDR3 length	clone size	D gene	V gene	J gene	CDR3 protein	CDR3 DNA
14	many	NA	TRBV4-1	TRBJ2-3	CASSQDGGPDTQYF	TGCGCCAGCAGCCAAGATGGGGGGCCGGATACGCAGTATTTT
12	many	NA	TRBV30	TRBJ1-2	CAWKETGAGYTF	TGTGCCTGGAAAGAGACAGGAGCCGGCTACACCTTC
16	many	TRBD1	TRBV7-2	TRBJ2-3	CASSLRDRGTQDTQYF	TGTGCCAGCAGCTTAAGGGACAGGGGTACTCAAGATACGCAGTATTTT
17	few	NA	TRBV18	TRBJ1-5	CASSPNPGPGSNQPQHF	TGTGCCAGCTCACCAAACCCGGGCCCCGGGAGCAATCAGCCCCAGCATTTT
15	few	NA	TRBV14	TRBJ2-1	CASSQPPGSYNEQFF	TGTGCCAGCAGCCAACCGCCGGGTTCCTACAATGAGCAGTTCTTC
14	many	TRBD2	TRBV2	TRBJ2-1	CASSGLLSYNEQFF	TGTGCCAGCTCGGGACTACTCTCCTACAATGAGCAGTTCTTC
12	many	TRBD1	TRBV20-1	TRBJ2-1	CSAPGQSNEQFF	TGCAGTGCTCCGGGACAGAGTAATGAGCAGTTCTTC
14	NA	NA	TRBV11-2	TRBJ1-1	CASSLTGRHTEAFF	TGTGCCAGCAGCTTAACAGGGCGGCACACTGAAGCTTTCTTT
15	many	NA	TRBV5-6	TRBJ2-2	CASSRARGEAGELFF	TGTGCCAGCAGCCGGGCAAGGGGAGAAGCCGGGGAGCTGTTTTTT
14	many	TRBD1	TRBV6-6	TRBJ1-2	CASRSRQGNYGYTF	TGTGCCAGCAGGTCCCGACAGGGGAACTATGGCTACACCTTC
18	NA	NA	TRBV28	TRBJ2-1	CASSLSSARSNSYNEQFF	TGTGCCAGCAGTTTATCCAGCGCCCGCTCAAACTCCTACAATGAGCAGTTCTTC
15	many	TRBD2	TRBV4-1	TRBJ2-1	CASSQEGLSYNEQFF	TGCGCCAGCAGCCAAGAGGGACTAAGCTACAATGAGCAGTTCTTC
14	few	TRBD1	TRBV11-1	TRBJ1-1	CASSPRTGNTEAFF	TGTGCCAGCAGCCCACGGACAGGGAACACTGAAGCTTTCTTT
15	many	NA	TRBV11-2	TRBJ2-7	CASSLFKASRYEQYF	TGTGCCAGCAGCTTATTTAAAGCTAGTCGCTACGAGCAGTACTTC
11	few	NA	TRBV7-2	TRBJ2-7	CASSLDLEQYF	TGTGCCAGCAGCTTAGATCTCGAGCAGTACTTC
14	NA	TRBD2	TRBV6-4	TRBJ2-1	CASSDSGGHNEQFF	TGTGCCAGCAGTGATAGCGGGGGACACAATGAGCAGTTCTTC
16	many	NA	TRBV7-3	TRBJ2-5	CASSSAGGGVQETQYF	TGTGCCAGCAGCTCCGCGGGTGGCGGTGTTCAAGAGACCCAGTACTTC
13	many	TRBD1	TRBV6-2/TRBV6-3	TRBJ1-5	CASGDRDNQPQHF	TGTGCCAGCGGCGACAGGGACAATCAGCCCCAGCATTTT
12	many	NA	TRBV29-1	TRBJ2-7	CSVAPPGGEQYF	TGCAGCGTTGCACCTCCTGGGGGCGAGCAGTACTTC
12	many	NA	TRBV5-6	TRBJ1-2	CASRKARGGYTF	TGTGCCAGCAGAAAAGCCAGGGGTGGCTACACCTTC
15	many	TRBD2	TRBV7-2	TRBJ2-7	CASSPIPSGAYEQYF	TGTGCCAGCAGCCCGATTCCTAGCGGGGCCTACGAGCAGTACTTC
15	few	NA	TRBV6-5	TRBJ2-3	CASSYAGSKADTQYF	TGTGCCAGCAGTTACGCCGGGTCCAAGGCGGATACGCAGTATTTT
13	many	NA	TRBV6-4	TRBJ1-1	CASSDSDNTEAFF	TGTGCCAGCAGTGACTCGGACAACACTGAAGCTTTCTTT
12	NA	NA	TRBV30	TRBJ1-1	CAHRGGITEAFF	TGTGCCCACCGGGGGGGGATAACTGAAGCTTTCTTT
14	medium-sized	NA	TRBV5-4	TRBJ2-3	CASSPQRGTDTQYF	TGTGCCAGCAGCCCCCAAAGGGGCACAGATACGCAGTATTTT
14	NA	NA	TRBV6-2/TRBV6-3	TRBJ2-5	CASRSRQYQETQYF	TGTGCCAGCCGCTCGAGACAGTATCAAGAGACCCAGTACTTC
14	many	NA	TRBV12-3/TRBV12-4	TRBJ2-3	CASSLGGGKDTQYF	TGTGCCAGCAGCCTAGGGGGTGGGAAGGACACGCAGTATTTT
14	many	NA	TRBV7-2	TRBJ2-3	CASSPGLPPDTQYF	TGTGCCAGCAGCCCAGGACTTCCTCCAGATACGCAGTATTTT